This T cell receptor (beta chain) was recovered during a study of cytomegalovirus exposure and HLA in healthy donors. The junction had 3 bases not matched to a gene; V was cut back by 10 bases and J by 3 bases. Germline-derived CDR1 and CDR2 are SGHAT and FQNNGV. CDR3 size: 13 residues. The PCR had 60 Vbeta and 13 Jbeta primers. TCRdb's copy holds only in-frame clones and misses some; the assay was immunoSEQ multiplex PCR. The sample holds about 180,000 clones, almost 85% seen once. The rearrangement links TRBV11-2 to TRBJ2-1; 10 nucleotides agree with TRBD1. Sequencing was performed on PBMCs. This receptor was identified in a woman aged 50 to 60 in good health and CMV-seronegative. CDR3 in amino acids: CAIRDRGYNEQFF. DNA for the CDR3: TGTGCCATCCGGGACAGGGGCTACAATGAGCAGTTCTTC.